This T cell receptor beta chain was documented in a study of T cell repertoires in cytomegalovirus infection. The wider study: Recently identified HLA-C-restricted and well-studied HLA-B-restricted CMV epitopes were used. CMV infection and matching HLA type were both indicated by public TCR beta signatures.

Study observations and caveats: Of the TCR beta families, the public ones yielded a cumulative frequency that identified carriers of CMV plus the relevant HLA. HLA-C-restricted CMV-specific TCR beta clonotypes were dominant in the ex vivo response.

The V gene lost 7 bases and the J gene lost 3 bases, with 10 bases spanning the gap. The CDR3 covers 14 residues. Germline V gene lookup returns CDR1 SNHLY and CDR2 FYNNEI. Comment on this clonotype: Its antigen remains unknown.

TCRdb re-called the reads through MiXCR, storing one row per CDR3 protein. The sample carries around 430,000 distinct CDR3 sequences, approximately 40% recorded once. Sequenced here: cultured PBMCs, sampled from culture after CMV antigen stimulation. This receptor was identified in a human donor in good health (CMV status not recorded). Some clones in this sample may be carry-over from other donors' samples. The chain links TRBV2 to TRBJ1-6; perhaps TRBD1 as D (6 bases). This CDR3 reads CASNHRVYNSPLHF. CDR3 nucleotide sequence: TGTGCCAGCAACCACAGGGTCTATAATTCACCCCTCCACTTT.